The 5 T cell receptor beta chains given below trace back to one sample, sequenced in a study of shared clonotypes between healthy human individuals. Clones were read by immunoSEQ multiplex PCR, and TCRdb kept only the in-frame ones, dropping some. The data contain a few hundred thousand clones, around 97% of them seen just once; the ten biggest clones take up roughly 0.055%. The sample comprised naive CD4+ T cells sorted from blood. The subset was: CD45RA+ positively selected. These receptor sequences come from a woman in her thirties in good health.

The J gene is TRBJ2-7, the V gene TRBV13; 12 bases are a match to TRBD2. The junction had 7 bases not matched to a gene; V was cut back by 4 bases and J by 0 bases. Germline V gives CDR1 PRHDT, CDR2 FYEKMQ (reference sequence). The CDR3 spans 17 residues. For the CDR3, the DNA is TGTGCCAGCAGCTCAGGACTAGCGGGATTCATCTCCTACGAGCAGTACTTC. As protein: CASSSGLAGFISYEQYF.

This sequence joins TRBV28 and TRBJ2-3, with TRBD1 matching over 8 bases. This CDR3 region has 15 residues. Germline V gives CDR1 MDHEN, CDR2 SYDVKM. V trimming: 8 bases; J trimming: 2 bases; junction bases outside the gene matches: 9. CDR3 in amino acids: CASATAGQDTDTQYF. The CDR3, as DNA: TGTGCCAGCGCCACGGCGGGACAGGACACAGATACGCAGTATTTT.

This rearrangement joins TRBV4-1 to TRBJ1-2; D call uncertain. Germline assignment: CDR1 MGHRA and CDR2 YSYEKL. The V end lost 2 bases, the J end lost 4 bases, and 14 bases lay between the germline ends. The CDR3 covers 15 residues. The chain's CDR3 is CASSQLSGRLYGYTF. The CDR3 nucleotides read TGCGCCAGCAGCCAACTCTCCGGACGTCTCTATGGCTACACCTTC.

CDR3 loop: CASSPRQVLRTEAFF. Written as DNA, the CDR3 is TGTGCCAGCAGCCCAAGACAGGTCTTGAGAACTGAAGCTTTCTTT. This chain connects TRBV21-1 to TRBJ1-1; the table's D call, TRBD1, has no DNA check behind it. TRBV21-1 is classified as a pseudogene. The CDR3 extends over 15 amino acids.

The CDR3 protein is CASSLQSSGNTIYF. CDR3 sequence (DNA): TGTGCCAGCAGTTTGCAATCCTCTGGAAACACCATATATTTT. The rearrangement joins TRBV27 to TRBJ1-3; D uncertain. From germline, CDR1 is MNHEY and CDR2 SMNVEV (reference sequence). The germline V and J ends were trimmed by 3 bases and 0 bases, with 6 bases remaining between them. This CDR3 region has 14 residues.